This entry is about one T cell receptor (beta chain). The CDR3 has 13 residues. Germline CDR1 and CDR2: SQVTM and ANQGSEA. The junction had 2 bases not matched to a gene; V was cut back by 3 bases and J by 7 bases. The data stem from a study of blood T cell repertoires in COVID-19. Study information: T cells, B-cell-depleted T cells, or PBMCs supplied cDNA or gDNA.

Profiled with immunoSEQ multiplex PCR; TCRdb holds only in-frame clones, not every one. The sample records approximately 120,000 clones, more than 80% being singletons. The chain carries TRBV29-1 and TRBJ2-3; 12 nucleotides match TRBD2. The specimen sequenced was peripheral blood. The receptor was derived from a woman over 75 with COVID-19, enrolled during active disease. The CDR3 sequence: CSVEGLAGNTQYF. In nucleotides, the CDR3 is TGCAGCGTTGAGGGACTAGCGGGTAATACGCAGTATTTT.